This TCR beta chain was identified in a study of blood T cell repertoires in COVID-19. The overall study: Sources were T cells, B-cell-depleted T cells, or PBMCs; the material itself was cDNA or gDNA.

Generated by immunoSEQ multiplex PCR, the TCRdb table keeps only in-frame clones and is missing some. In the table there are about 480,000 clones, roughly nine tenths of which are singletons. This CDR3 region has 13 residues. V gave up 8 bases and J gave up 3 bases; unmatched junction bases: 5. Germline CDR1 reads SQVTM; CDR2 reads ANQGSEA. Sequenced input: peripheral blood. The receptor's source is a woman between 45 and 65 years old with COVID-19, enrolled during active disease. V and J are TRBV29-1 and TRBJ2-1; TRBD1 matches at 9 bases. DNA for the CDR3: TGCAGCAGCACGGGACAGGGCTACAATGAGCAGTTCTTC. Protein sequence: CSSTGQGYNEQFF.